The 22 T cell receptor beta chains below were found in one sample sequenced in a study of siplizumab effects on memory and regulatory T cells. The assay was immunoSEQ multiplex PCR, and TCRdb's table has in-frame clones only and misses some. The repertoire holds around 95,000 clones, with 94% as singletons. Sequencing was carried out using non-Treg CD4+ T cells sorted from blood. These receptors were taken from a human donor in good health.

The rearrangement links TRBV7-9 to TRBJ2-5; 11 bases agree with TRBD2. CDR1 and CDR2 from the germline V gene are SEHNR and FQNEAQ (reference sequence). V was pared by 3 bases and J by 3 bases, with 0 bases of the junction left unmatched. CDR3 size: 14 residues. Here the CDR3 reads CASSLTSGKETQYF. CDR3 DNA: TGTGCCAGCAGCTTGACTAGCGGGAAAGAGACCCAGTACTTC.

The V gene is TRBV2, the J gene TRBJ2-3; weak D call: TRBD1 (6 bases). Germline CDR1 reads SNHLY; CDR2 reads FYNNEI. This CDR3 has 18 amino acids. V shed 9 bases and J shed 3 bases, with 28 bases lying between them. In nucleotides, the CDR3 is TGTGCCAGAAAATCTCAAGGTGTAGTAGAGGGGGTAACAGATACGCAGTATTTT. It specifies CARKSQGVVEGVTDTQYF.

The V and J genes are TRBV2 and TRBJ1-1; D uncertain. This CDR3 contains 14 residues. The V end was cut by 5 bases, the J end by 0 bases, with 10 bases between. Germline V gives CDR1 SNHLY, CDR2 FYNNEI. This CDR3 is CASSSTVLNTEAFF. Here the CDR3 DNA reads TGTGCCAGCAGTTCAACAGTATTGAACACTGAAGCTTTCTTT.

This CDR3 is CASSQSRASTNEKLFF. In DNA, the CDR3 is TGTGCCAGTAGCCAATCCCGGGCCTCGACTAATGAAAAACTGTTTTTT. The chain uses TRBV19 and TRBJ1-4; unclear D gene. Per germline, CDR1 LNHDA and CDR2 SQIVND (reference sequence). The CDR3 length is 16 residues. The germline V and J ends were trimmed by 6 bases and 2 bases, with 16 bases remaining between them. The variable domain in full, with the rest retrieved from reference TRBV19 and TRBJ1-4, is DGGITQSPKYLFRKEGQNVTLSCEQNLNHDAMYWYRQDPGQGLRLIYYSQIVNDFQKGDIAEGYSVSREKKESFPLTVTSAQKNPTAFYLCASSQSRASTNEKLFFGSGTQLSVL.

The chain combines TRBV29-1 with TRBJ1-2, with TRBD1 as a possible D gene (5 bases). V lost 4 bases and J 3 bases, leaving 12 bases between the germline ends. The length of the CDR3 is 13 residues. CDR1 SQVTM and CDR2 ANQGSEA come from the germline V gene. The CDR3 loop reads CSVAEGADYGYTF. The CDR3 DNA follows: TGCAGCGTTGCGGAAGGGGCTGACTATGGCTACACCTTC.

The chain employs TRBV7-3 and TRBJ2-1; 11 bases align to TRBD2. This CDR3 comprises 15 residues. Germline CDR1 is SGHTA and CDR2 is FQGTGA. V trimming: 4 bases; J trimming: 7 bases; junction bases outside the gene matches: 6. This chain's CDR3 is CASSSGLAAPNEQFF. The CDR3 nucleotides are TGTGCCAGCAGCTCGGGACTAGCGGCTCCAAATGAGCAGTTCTTC.

The chain employs TRBV28 and TRBJ1-1, with D possibly being TRBD1 (6 bases). Germline V gene sequence: CDR1 MDHEN, CDR2 SYDVKM. The CDR3 is 14 residues long. Trimming removed 6 bases at V and 7 bases at J, with 18 bases between. The CDR3: CASRPDRLFYEAFF. The DNA for the CDR3 is TGTGCCAGCAGGCCGGACAGACTTTTCTATGAAGCTTTCTTT.

The J gene is TRBJ1-2, the V gene TRBV28; 8 bases align to TRBD1. There are 13 residues in the CDR3. Germline lookup yields CDR1 MDHEN and CDR2 SYDVKM. Unmatched junction bases numbered 5, after V lost 7 bases and J lost 4 bases. The CDR3 region is CASTGQGAYGYTF. The CDR3 nucleotides are TGTGCCAGCACCGGACAGGGTGCCTATGGCTACACCTTC.

The J gene is TRBJ2-5, the V gene TRBV29-1; D gene ambiguous. Germline assignment: CDR1 SQVTM and CDR2 ANQGSEA. V lost 6 bases and J 3 bases, leaving 5 bases between the germline ends. The CDR3 covers 10 residues. CDR3 sequence reads: CSVREETQYF. In nucleotides, the CDR3 is TGCAGCGTCCGCGAAGAGACCCAGTACTTC.

The chain has TRBV28 and TRBJ2-7; D may match TRBD1 or TRBD2 (5 bases each). Germline V gene sequence: CDR1 MDHEN, CDR2 SYDVKM. V gave up 1 base and J gave up 5 bases, with 15 bases separating them. The CDR3 is 15 residues long. CDR3: CASSLFGTLPDEQYF. CDR3 coding DNA: TGTGCCAGCAGTTTATTTGGGACGCTTCCCGACGAGCAGTACTTC.

The rearrangement links TRBV6-5 to TRBJ1-2; 8 nucleotides line up with TRBD1. Trimming removed 6 bases from V and 4 bases from J; junction bases left unmatched: 4. Germline CDR1 reads MNHEY; CDR2 reads SVGAGI. CDR3 length: 13 residues. The CDR3 sequence is CASRPGGGYGYTF. The DNA of the CDR3 is TGTGCCAGCAGGCCAGGGGGCGGCTATGGCTACACCTTC.

The chain links TRBV27 to TRBJ1-3; D unresolved. V was shortened by 2 bases and J by 0 bases, with 11 bases between the two germline ends. The CDR3 length is 16 residues. Per the germline V gene, CDR1 is MNHEY and CDR2 is SMNVEV (reference sequence). CDR3 amino acids: CASSLNILSSGNTIYF. CDR3 in DNA: TGTGCCAGCAGTTTAAATATCTTGAGCTCTGGAAACACCATATATTTT.

The rearrangement uses TRBV19 and TRBJ1-5; no definite D call. Germline V gene lookup returns CDR1 LNHDA and CDR2 SQIVND (reference sequence). The V end was cut by 6 bases, the J end by 2 bases, with 17 bases between. The CDR3 is 16 amino acids. This CDR3 reads CASRNTEYWGNQPQHF. The CDR3 bases are TGTGCCAGTAGAAATACAGAGTATTGGGGCAATCAGCCCCAGCATTTT.

J is TRBJ2-5 and V is TRBV7-6; 7 bases agree with TRBD1. After removal of 5 bases from V and 5 bases from J, the junction contained 8 bases not matched to a gene. The germline V gene encodes CDR1 SGHVS and CDR2 FNYEAQ. This CDR3 is built from 14 residues. The CDR3 DNA is TGTGCCAGCAGCAGGCTACAGGGGTTCGAGACCCAGTACTTC. Translation: CASSRLQGFETQYF.

The chain employs TRBV27 and TRBJ2-7, with unresolved D. V was cut by 5 bases and J by 7 bases, with 9 bases left in between. CDR3 length: 11 residues. Germline loops: CDR1 MNHEY, CDR2 SMNVEV (reference sequence). The CDR3 protein is CASSGLGEQYF. In nucleotides, the CDR3 is TGTGCCAGCAGTGGGTTGGGGGAGCAGTACTTC.

The chain couples TRBV5-1 to TRBJ2-7; the D gene is possibly TRBD2 (6 bases). The CDR3 contains 14 residues. V gave up 0 bases and J gave up 2 bases, with 9 bases separating them. Germline V lookup: CDR1 SGHRS, CDR2 YFSETQ. The CDR3: CASSLGGNPYEQYF. The DNA for the CDR3 is TGCGCCAGCAGCTTGGGCGGGAACCCCTACGAGCAGTACTTC.

This chain connects TRBV9 to TRBJ2-1; 7 bases line up with TRBD2. This CDR3 spans 14 amino acids. The junction had 5 bases not matched to a gene; V was cut back by 2 bases and J by 6 bases. CDR1 and CDR2 from the germline V gene are SGDLS and YYNGEE. For the CDR3, the DNA is TGTGCCAGCAGCGTTGGGGGGGAACGCAATGAGCAGTTCTTC. Amino acid sequence: CASSVGGERNEQFF.

V usage is TRBV19 and J usage is TRBJ1-2, with a tentative D call TRBD1 (6 bases). V lost 6 bases and J 0 bases, leaving 14 bases between the germline ends. Germline assignment: CDR1 LNHDA and CDR2 SQIVND (reference sequence). This CDR3 has 15 residues. CDR3 in amino acids: CASRIRGASNYGYTF. The CDR3 region has the DNA TGTGCCAGTAGAATTCGGGGGGCGTCTAACTATGGCTACACCTTC.

The chain joins TRBV5-1 to TRBJ1-2; D is uncertain. Germline-derived CDR1 and CDR2 are SGHRS and YFSETQ. Deletions cut 0 bases from V and 4 bases from J, with 7 bases between. The CDR3 runs to 13 residues. In nucleotides, the CDR3 is TGCGCCAGCAGCTTGGACCCTTTCTATGGCTACACCTTC. Residues: CASSLDPFYGYTF.

J is TRBJ1-5 and V is TRBV19; D is uncertain. The germline V and J ends were trimmed by 0 bases and 10 bases, with 13 bases remaining between them. Germline V gene data show CDR1 as LNHDA and CDR2 as SQIVND (reference sequence). This CDR3 spans 14 amino acids. The CDR3, as DNA: TGTGCCAGTAGTATAGATCCGACGAGTGGACCCCAGCATTTT. Residues: CASSIDPTSGPQHF.

J is TRBJ1-5 and V is TRBV4-1; no definite D call. This CDR3 is built from 18 residues. Deletions cut 0 bases from V and 0 bases from J, with 15 bases between. The germline gives CDR1 MGHRA, CDR2 YSYEKL. CDR3 residues: CASSQDLQAFNSNQPQHF. The CDR3, as DNA: TGCGCCAGCAGCCAAGATCTTCAGGCATTTAATAGCAATCAGCCCCAGCATTTT.

The chain recombines TRBV19 with TRBJ2-6; D is perhaps TRBD2 (5 bases). The V gene lost 3 bases and the J gene lost 0 bases, with 9 bases spanning the gap. The germline V gene encodes CDR1 LNHDA and CDR2 SQIVND (reference sequence). The CDR3 runs 16 residues. The CDR3 sequence is CASSIYGDSGANVLTF. The DNA for the CDR3 is TGTGCCAGTAGTATCTACGGGGACTCTGGGGCCAACGTCCTGACTTTC.